One sample yielded the 18 T cell receptor beta chains listed below, sequenced in a study of blood T cell repertoires in COVID-19. The table came from immunoSEQ multiplex PCR; TCRdb's copy has only in-frame clones and leaves some out. Of over 60,000 clones in the sample, about 90% were seen once. Sequences were obtained from peripheral blood. The receptors were gathered from a woman older than 75 with active COVID-19.

The V call is TRBV12-3 or TRBV12-4, the J call TRBJ2-3; 7 bases match TRBD1. Trimming cost V 8 bases and J 3 bases; bases outside gene matches: 5. This CDR3 is 13 amino acids long. CDR3 amino acids: CASLAGGTDTQYF. The CDR3 DNA is TGTGCCAGCTTGGCAGGGGGAACAGATACGCAGTATTTT.

The V call is TRBV28, the J call TRBJ2-3; 10 bases line up with TRBD2. J gave up 3 bases and V 11 bases, and 5 bases lay outside the gene matches. The CDR3 has 13 amino acids. CDR1 is MDHEN and CDR2 is SYDVKM in the germline V gene. Here the CDR3 DNA reads TGTGCCCACGGACTAGCGGAGACAGATACGCAGTATTTT. Translated: CAHGLAETDTQYF.

This chain joins TRBV5-5 and TRBJ2-2; weak D call: TRBD1 (5 bases). Germline V gene sequence: CDR1 SGHKS, CDR2 YYEKEE (reference sequence). The length of the CDR3 is 14 residues. V was clipped by 2 bases and J by 4 bases, with 9 bases between them. The CDR3 DNA is TGTGCCAGCAGCTTCGGCAGGGTCACCGGGGAGCTGTTTTTT. Translating it yields CASSFGRVTGELFF.

This chain connects TRBV7-3 to TRBJ2-2; 12 bases line up with TRBD2. Germline V CDR1 and CDR2: SGHTA, FQGTGA. This CDR3 is built from 14 residues. V dropped 4 bases and J dropped 6; count of bases not matched to a gene: 0. The DNA for the CDR3 is TGTGCCAGCAGCTCTAGCGGGAGGGCCGGGGAGCTGTTTTTT. It yields the protein CASSSSGRAGELFF.

This clone appeared a few times. The genes are TRBV6-6 and TRBJ2-7, with 8 bases matching TRBD2. Germline lookup yields CDR1 MNHNY and CDR2 SVGAGI (reference sequence). Trimming took 5 bases from V and 4 from J; bases not matched to a gene: 4. The CDR3 loop spans 13 amino acids. The CDR3 here is CASSPSGLYEQYF. The CDR3 region has the DNA TGTGCCAGCAGTCCTAGCGGGCTTTACGAGCAGTACTTC.

This sequence joins TRBV30 and TRBJ2-5; a weak D match, TRBD2 (6 bases). Trimming took 1 base from V and 0 from J, leaving 6 bases between them. Germline CDR1 reads GTSNPN; CDR2 reads SVGIG (reference sequence). The CDR3 covers 13 residues. The CDR3 region has the DNA TGTGCCTGGAGTGCGGGGGACCAAGAGACCCAGTACTTC. It encodes CAWSAGDQETQYF.

This chain links TRBV18 with TRBJ2-1; 14 bases fit TRBD2. The V segment lost 1 base and the J segment 0 bases; nucleotides outside the gene matches: 5. The CDR3 has 19 amino acids. CDR1 KGHSH and CDR2 LQKENI come from the germline V gene. CDR3 bases: TGTGCCAGCTCACCACGGACTAGCGGGAGGACCCGCTCCTACAATGAGCAGTTCTTC. Translation: CASSPRTSGRTRSYNEQFF.

This chain joins TRBV7-9 and TRBJ1-2; 7 bases line up with TRBD1. In germline, CDR1 is SEHNR, CDR2 FQNEAQ (reference sequence). The CDR3 extends over 13 amino acids. V dropped 6 bases and J dropped 2; count of bases not matched to a gene: 3. The CDR3 nucleotides are TGTGCCAGCAGATCGGACAGGAACTATGGCTACACCTTC. This sequence encodes CASRSDRNYGYTF.

The chain couples TRBV11-2 to TRBJ1-1, with 8 bases identical to TRBD1. Trimming cost V 8 bases and J 6 bases; bases outside gene matches: 11. CDR3 size: 14 residues. The germline V gene encodes CDR1 SGHAT and CDR2 FQNNGV. This CDR3 is CASFTGGSTAEAFF. The CDR3 DNA reads as TGTGCCAGCTTTACAGGGGGTAGTACTGCTGAAGCTTTCTTT.

The V gene is TRBV6-1, the J gene TRBJ2-1; no firm D call. The CDR3 runs 11 residues. V was trimmed by 2 bases and J by 9 bases, leaving 5 bases between them. Germline CDR1 and CDR2: MNHNS and SASEGT. CDR3: CASSEPFEQFF. The CDR3 DNA reads as TGTGCCAGCAGTGAACCTTTTGAGCAGTTCTTC.

The rearrangement uses TRBV4-3 and TRBJ2-1; a weak D match, TRBD1 (6 bases). The germline gives CDR1 LGHNA, CDR2 YSLEER. The V end lost 1 base, the J end lost 6 bases, and 13 bases lay between the germline ends. The CDR3 length is 15 residues. The CDR3 loop is CASSQGQARGNEQFF. Here the CDR3 DNA reads TGCGCCAGCAGCCAAGGACAGGCCAGGGGCAATGAGCAGTTCTTC.

This clone was detected once. CDR3: CASSLVRGHEAFF. CDR3 nucleotide sequence: TGTGCCAGCAGTTTAGTACGGGGACATGAAGCTTTCTTT. The chain has TRBV12-3 or TRBV12-4 and TRBJ1-1, with TRBD1 as a possible D gene (6 bases). The CDR3 length is 13 residues. The V end was cut by 1 base, the J end by 7 bases, with 10 bases between.

Only a few counts were recorded for this clone. The V call is TRBV6-2 or TRBV6-3, the J call TRBJ1-1; tentative D call: TRBD1 (5 bases). Per the germline V gene, CDR1 is MNHEY and CDR2 is SVGEGT. The CDR3 length is 14 residues. V lost 6 bases and J 1 base, leaving 12 bases between the germline ends. DNA for the CDR3: TGTGCCAGCAGCCCCAGGACACAGAACACTGAAGCTTTCTTT. Its protein is CASSPRTQNTEAFF.

Here the CDR3 DNA reads TGCGCCAGCAGCTCCTCCTACGTGGATACGCAGTATTTT. Protein: CASSSSYVDTQYF. The rearrangement uses TRBV4-1 and TRBJ2-3; D is uncertain. The CDR3 length is 13 residues. Germline V gene lookup returns CDR1 MGHRA and CDR2 YSYEKL. The ends were cut back, 5 bases at V and 6 bases at J, with 12 bases in the middle.

The chain is built from TRBV7-2 and TRBJ2-1; 13 nucleotides align to TRBD2. Unmatched junction bases numbered 0, after V lost 3 bases and J lost 7 bases. The CDR3 covers 14 residues. CDR1 and CDR2 from the germline V gene are SGHTA and FQGNSA. The CDR3 sequence is CASSLGLAGNEQFF. Here the CDR3 DNA reads TGTGCCAGCAGCTTGGGACTAGCGGGGAATGAGCAGTTCTTC.

The rearrangement joins TRBV19 to TRBJ2-7, with D tentatively TRBD1 (6 bases). V was shortened by 6 bases and J by 3 bases, with 6 bases between the two germline ends. The germline gives CDR1 LNHDA, CDR2 SQIVND (reference sequence). This CDR3 spans 11 amino acids. In nucleotides, the CDR3 is TGTGCCAGTAGGACAGGCTACGAGCAGTACTTC. Protein sequence: CASRTGYEQYF.

This clone has more than one count but fewer than ten. The chain links TRBV18 to TRBJ2-3, with D perhaps matching TRBD1 (6 bases). This CDR3 is built from 17 residues. Germline CDR1 reads KGHSH; CDR2 reads LQKENI. Trimming cost V 2 bases and J 0 bases, with 15 bases left between them. The DNA of the CDR3 is TGTGCCAGCTCACCAAGTCGTGGGGGCGCTAGCACAGATACGCAGTATTTT. Translated, it gives CASSPSRGGASTDTQYF.

The chain carries TRBV9 and TRBJ1-3; 9 bases match TRBD1. The CDR3 totals 14 residues. In germline, CDR1 is SGDLS, CDR2 YYNGEE. V was clipped by 4 bases and J by 4 bases; unmatched bases: 3. The CDR3 region has the DNA TGTGCCAGCAGCAGGGACAGGGACGGAAACACCATATATTTT. Protein sequence: CASSRDRDGNTIYF.